This T cell receptor (beta chain) was recovered during a study of blood T cell repertoires in COVID-19. Background on the study: Sample material is recorded as cDNA or gDNA derived from T cells, B-cell-depleted T cells, or PBMCs.

Trimming took 6 bases from V and 4 from J; bases not matched to a gene: 7. The CDR3 runs to 15 residues. Germline lookup yields CDR1 MNHEY and CDR2 SMNVEV (reference sequence). Assay used: immunoSEQ multiplex PCR; TCRdb lists only in-frame clones, some missing. The sample yields about 110,000 clones, about 90% seen once. The sequenced material came from peripheral blood. The chain employs TRBV27 and TRBJ2-1, with 9 bases fitting TRBD2. This sequence originates from a human donor in a cohort sampled during active COVID-19. The CDR3 nucleotides read TGTGCCAGCAGAATAGGAGCGGGGGGATACAATGAGCAGTTCTTC. Amino acids: CASRIGAGGYNEQFF.